Following are 9 T cell receptor beta chains from one sample sequenced in a study of T cells in localized non-small cell lung cancer. The assay was immunoSEQ multiplex PCR, and TCRdb's table has in-frame clones only and misses some. The sample lists 8,500 to 13,000 clones, about 73% occurring once. Sequencing was performed on peripheral blood, taken before any cancer treatment. Every receptor here comes from a male donor aged 60 or over with stage I lung adenocarcinoma.

The chain uses TRBV7-9 and TRBJ2-1; D uncertain. The CDR3 runs to 13 residues. The ends were cut back, 5 bases at V and 2 bases at J, with 7 bases in the middle. Per the germline V gene, CDR1 is SEHNR and CDR2 is FQNEAQ (reference sequence). Here the CDR3 DNA reads TGTGCCAGCAGCCCAGGACCCTACAATGAGCAGTTCTTC. Translating gives CASSPGPYNEQFF.

This chain connects TRBV10-2 to TRBJ2-3, with TRBD2 identical over 11 bases. The junction had 9 bases not matched to a gene; V was cut back by 6 bases and J by 7 bases. This CDR3 has 15 amino acids. CDR1 and CDR2 from the germline V gene are WSHSY and SAAADI. The DNA for the CDR3 is TGCGCCAGCAGAGATAGCGGGGGGGCTTCGTATACGCAGTATTTT. Translated: CASRDSGGASYTQYF.

The chain employs TRBV18 and TRBJ1-5, with TRBD1 matching 7 bases. The CDR3 extends over 15 amino acids. Germline values: CDR1 KGHSH, CDR2 LQKENI. The V and J ends lost 0 bases and 7 bases, in that order; junction bases with no gene match: 6. DNA of the CDR3: TGTGCCAGCTCACCACCTGGGACAGTCACCCAGCCCCAGCATTTT. It encodes CASSPPGTVTQPQHF.

The genes are TRBV5-4 and TRBJ2-1; D is unclear. The V and J ends lost 0 bases and 0 bases respectively, with 4 bases between them. CDR3 size: 14 residues. Germline CDR1 reads SGHNT; CDR2 reads YYREEE (reference sequence). CDR3 nucleotides: TGTGCCAGCAGCTTGGCGAGCTCCTACAATGAGCAGTTCTTC. It codes for CASSLASSYNEQFF. Based on the CDR3 plus reference TRBV5-4 and TRBJ2-1, the full variable domain is ETGVTQSPTHLIKTRGQQVTLRCSSQSGHNTVSWYQQALGQGPQFIFQYYREEENGRGNFPPRFSGLQFPNYSSELNVNALELDDSALYLCASSLASSYNEQFFGPGTRLTVL.

The sample holds a few counts of this clone. The chain recombines TRBV5-4 with TRBJ1-2; 8 bases fit TRBD1. The germline V gene has CDR1 SGHNT and CDR2 YYREEE (reference sequence). CDR3 size: 13 residues. Losses at the gene ends were 0 bases for V and 8 bases for J; bases not matched to a gene: 3. The CDR3 spells CASSLAGGSGYTF. As DNA, the CDR3 is TGTGCCAGCAGCTTGGCAGGGGGCTCCGGCTACACCTTC. Complete variable domain (other parts from reference TRBV5-4 and TRBJ1-2): ETGVTQSPTHLIKTRGQQVTLRCSSQSGHNTVSWYQQALGQGPQFIFQYYREEENGRGNFPPRFSGLQFPNYSSELNVNALELDDSALYLCASSLAGGSGYTFGSGTRLTVV.

V is TRBV5-1 and J is TRBJ2-7; 7 nucleotides agree with TRBD1. Per germline, CDR1 SGHRS and CDR2 YFSETQ. With V trimmed by 3 bases and J by 5 bases, 2 bases remained unmatched. The CDR3 has 12 residues. The CDR3 bases are TGCGCCAGCAGCTGGCAGGGGGACGAGCAGTACTTC. Its protein is CASSWQGDEQYF.

This clone was detected a few times. The V gene is TRBV6-5, the J gene TRBJ1-1; D gene uncertain. With 2 bases removed from V and 6 bases from J, the gap between germline ends came to 16 bases. Germline CDR1 reads MNHEY; CDR2 reads SVGAGI. CDR3 length equals 15 residues. CDR3: CASSYDLELGAEAFF. CDR3 coding DNA: TGTGCCAGCAGTTACGATCTGGAATTGGGCGCTGAAGCTTTCTTT.

This chain connects TRBV29-1 to TRBJ1-1; the D is unclear. The CDR3 loop spans 11 amino acids. The germline V and J ends were trimmed by 4 bases and 0 bases, with 3 bases remaining between them. Germline assignment: CDR1 SQVTM and CDR2 ANQGSEA. The CDR3: CSVVLNTEAFF. For the CDR3, the DNA is TGCAGCGTTGTACTGAACACTGAAGCTTTCTTT.

This clone was seen more than once but under ten times. The chain couples TRBV27 to TRBJ2-6, with TRBD1 as a possible D gene (6 bases). Deletions cut 6 bases from V and 2 bases from J, with 11 bases between. The CDR3 is 15 amino acids. Germline lookup yields CDR1 MNHEY and CDR2 SMNVEV (reference sequence). The CDR3 loop is CASRQQGAGANVLTF. The CDR3 nucleotides are TGTGCCAGCAGGCAACAGGGCGCTGGGGCCAACGTCCTGACTTTC.